This T cell receptor beta chain appears in the sequencing data of a study of control samples from healthy donors and cancer patients. This CDR3 contains 12 residues. With 6 bases removed from V and 0 bases from J, the gap between germline ends came to 6 bases. Germline CDR1 KGHSH, CDR2 LQKENI. The repertoire was sequenced with immunoSEQ multiplex PCR; TCRdb's copy has only in-frame clones and lacks some. The table includes roughly 100,000 clones, roughly 90% detected once. The sequencing input was blood. This sequence joins TRBV18 and TRBJ2-7; D remains ambiguous. The source is a human donor in good health. The donor label of this sample is uncertain. The DNA for the CDR3 is TGTGCCAGCTCGCCCAGCTCCTACGAGCAGTACTTC. Protein sequence: CASSPSSYEQYF.